This T cell receptor beta chain was recorded in a study of control samples from healthy donors and cancer patients. Produced via immunoSEQ multiplex PCR; TCRdb's table is partial and in-frame only. The sample contains approximately 130,000 clones, around 90% of which appear only once. CDR1 and CDR2 (germline): PRHDT, FYEKMQ (reference sequence). The V end was cut by 4 bases, the J end by 7 bases, with 10 bases between. This CDR3 has 12 amino acids. The sequence was collected from a man aged 50-60 years in good health. The genes are TRBV13 and TRBJ1-1, with D hard to call. The sequenced sample was blood. The CDR3 loop is CASSYYMGEAFF. The CDR3, as DNA: TGTGCCAGCAGCTATTATATGGGTGAAGCTTTCTTT. Complete variable domain (other parts from reference TRBV13 and TRBJ1-1): AAGVIQSPRHLIKEKRETATLKCYPIPRHDTVYWYQQGPGQDPQFLISFYEKMQSDKGSIPDRFSAQQFSDYHSELNMSSLELGDSALYFCASSYYMGEAFFGQGTRLTVV.